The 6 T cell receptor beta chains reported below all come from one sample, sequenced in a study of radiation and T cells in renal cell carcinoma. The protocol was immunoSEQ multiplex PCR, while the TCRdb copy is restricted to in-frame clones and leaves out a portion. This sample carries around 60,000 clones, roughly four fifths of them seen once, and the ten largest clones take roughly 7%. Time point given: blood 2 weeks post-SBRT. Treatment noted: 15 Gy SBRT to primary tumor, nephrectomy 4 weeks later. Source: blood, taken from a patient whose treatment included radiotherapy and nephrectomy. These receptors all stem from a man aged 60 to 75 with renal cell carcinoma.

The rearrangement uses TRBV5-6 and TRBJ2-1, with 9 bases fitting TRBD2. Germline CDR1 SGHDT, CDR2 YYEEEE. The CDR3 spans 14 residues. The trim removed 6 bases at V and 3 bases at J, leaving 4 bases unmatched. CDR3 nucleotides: TGTGCCAGCATCACTAGCGGGTACTACAATGAGCAGTTCTTC. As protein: CASITSGYYNEQFF.

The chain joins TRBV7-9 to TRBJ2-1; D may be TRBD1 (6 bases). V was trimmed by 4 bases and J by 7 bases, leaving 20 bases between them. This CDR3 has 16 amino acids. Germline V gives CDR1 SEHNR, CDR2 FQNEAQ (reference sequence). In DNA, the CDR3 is TGTGCCAGCAGCTCACCCTGGAACAGGGTGACGAATGAGCAGTTCTTC. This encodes CASSSPWNRVTNEQFF.

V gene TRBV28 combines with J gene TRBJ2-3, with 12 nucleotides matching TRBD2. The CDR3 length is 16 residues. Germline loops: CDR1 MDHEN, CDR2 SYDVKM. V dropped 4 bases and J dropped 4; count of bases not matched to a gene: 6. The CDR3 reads CASSSPTSGSADTQYF. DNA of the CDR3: TGTGCCAGCAGTTCCCCGACTAGCGGGAGCGCAGATACGCAGTATTTT.

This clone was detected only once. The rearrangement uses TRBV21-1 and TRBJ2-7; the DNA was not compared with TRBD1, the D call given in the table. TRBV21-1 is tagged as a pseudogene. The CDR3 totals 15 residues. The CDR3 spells CARVNTGDSSYEQYV. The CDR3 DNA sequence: TGTGCCAGAGTTAATACAGGGGACAGCTCCTACGAGCAGTACGTC.

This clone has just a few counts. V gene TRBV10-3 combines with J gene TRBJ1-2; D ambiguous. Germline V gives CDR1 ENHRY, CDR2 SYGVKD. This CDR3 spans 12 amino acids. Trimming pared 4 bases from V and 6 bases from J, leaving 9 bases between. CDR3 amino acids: CAISAGDNGYTF. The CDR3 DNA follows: TGTGCCATCAGTGCTGGGGATAATGGCTACACCTTC.

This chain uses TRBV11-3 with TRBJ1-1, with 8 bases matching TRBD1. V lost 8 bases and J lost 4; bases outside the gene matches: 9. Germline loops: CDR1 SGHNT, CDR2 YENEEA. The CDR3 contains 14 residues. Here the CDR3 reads CASGATGGFTEAFF. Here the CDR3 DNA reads TGTGCCAGCGGGGCAACAGGGGGATTCACTGAAGCTTTCTTT. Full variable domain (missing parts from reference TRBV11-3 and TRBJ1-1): EAGVVQSPRYKIIEKKQPVAFWCNPISGHNTLYWYLQNLGQGPELLIRYENEEAVDDSQLPKDRFSAERLKGVDSTLKIQPAELGDSAVYLCASGATGGFTEAFFGQGTRLTVV.